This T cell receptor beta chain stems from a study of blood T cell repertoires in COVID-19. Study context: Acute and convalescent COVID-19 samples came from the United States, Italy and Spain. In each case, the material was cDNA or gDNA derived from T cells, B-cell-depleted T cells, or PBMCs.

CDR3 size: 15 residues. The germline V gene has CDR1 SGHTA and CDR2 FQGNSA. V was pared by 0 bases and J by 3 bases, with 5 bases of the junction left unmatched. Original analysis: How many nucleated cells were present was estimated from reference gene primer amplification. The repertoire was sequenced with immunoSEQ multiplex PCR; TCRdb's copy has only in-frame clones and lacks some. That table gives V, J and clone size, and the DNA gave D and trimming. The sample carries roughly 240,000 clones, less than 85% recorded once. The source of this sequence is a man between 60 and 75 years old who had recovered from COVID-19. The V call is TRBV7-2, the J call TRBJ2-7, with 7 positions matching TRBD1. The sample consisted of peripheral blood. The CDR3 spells CASSLAGDRLYEQYF. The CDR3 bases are TGTGCCAGCAGCTTAGCCGGGGACAGACTCTACGAGCAGTACTTC.